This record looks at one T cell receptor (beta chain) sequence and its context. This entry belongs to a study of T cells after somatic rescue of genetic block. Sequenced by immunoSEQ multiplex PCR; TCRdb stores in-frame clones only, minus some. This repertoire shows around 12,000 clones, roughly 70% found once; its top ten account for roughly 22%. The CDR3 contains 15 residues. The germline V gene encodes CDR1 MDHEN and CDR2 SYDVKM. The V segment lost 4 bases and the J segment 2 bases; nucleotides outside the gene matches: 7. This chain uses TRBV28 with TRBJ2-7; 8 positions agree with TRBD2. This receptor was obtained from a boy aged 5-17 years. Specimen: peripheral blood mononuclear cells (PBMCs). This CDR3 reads CASSSFTSGAYEQYF. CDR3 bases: TGTGCCAGCAGTTCATTCACTAGCGGAGCCTACGAGCAGTACTTC.